In this sample, the clone carrying this T cell receptor (beta chain) turned up a few times. Here the CDR3 omits its conserved ending phenylalanine or tryptophan, so a read error is the likely source. Both blood RNA, taken from unsorted whole blood, and germline DNA were extracted. From around 0.5 ug of total RNA, TCR beta-specific cDNA was reverse-transcribed using a constant-region primer. Three nested multiplex PCR rounds, a slightly modified ARM-PCR, produced the libraries for TCR beta. TRBV1-TRBV30 forward primers paired with a C-beta reverse primer drove the first two PCR rounds, ten to eleven cycles each. MiXCR was run by TCRdb on the multiplex PCR reads, yielding one entry per CDR3 protein. The sample holds 310,000 or so distinct CDR3 sequences, about three fifths seen once. Germline V gene data show CDR1 as WSHSY and CDR2 as SAAADI. The CDR3 extends over 14 amino acids. The data originate from a study of tumor-infiltrating lymphocytes in primary liver carcinoma. The overall study: Surgical resection served as treatment for the primary liver carcinoma of these patients.

Sequencing used peripheral blood. The V gene is TRBV10-2, the J gene TRBJ2-5, with D possibly being TRBD2 (6 bases). The sequence was collected from a woman younger than 45 with primary liver carcinoma and hepatitis B virus infection. Written as DNA, the CDR3 is TGTGCCAGCAAGAGGGGACTTACTGCGGAGACCCAGTACTCC. Protein product: CASKRGLTAETQYS.